The 20 T cell receptor beta chains given below trace back to one sample, sequenced in a study of T cells in Graves' hyperthyroidism and ophthalmopathy. Amplification of TCR beta CDR3 regions was performed using RNA transcripts as template. The study used the HTBI primer set for a first-round RT-PCR of the TCR CDR3. TCRdb processed the multiplex PCR reads anew with MiXCR; each CDR3 protein has one entry. The table includes roughly 290,000 distinct CDR3 sequences, 12% to 15% detected once. The sequenced material came from blood. The receptors here all came from a middle-aged woman with Graves' hyperthyroidism.

This clonotype occurred a few times. The rearrangement links TRBV20-1 to TRBJ1-1; D is unclear. Germline CDR1 reads DFQATT; CDR2 reads SNEGSKA (reference sequence). The CDR3 contains 12 residues. Deletions cut 3 bases from V and 4 bases from J, with 9 bases between. The CDR3: CSASQRSTEAFF. CDR3 sequence (DNA): TGCAGTGCTAGTCAGAGGAGCACTGAAGCTTTCTTT.

This clonotype was seen many times. V is TRBV24-1 and J is TRBJ2-5; 13 nucleotides align to TRBD2. Germline CDR1 reads KGHDR; CDR2 reads SFDVKD. V shed 4 bases and J 5 bases; nucleotides not matched to a gene: 6. The CDR3 loop spans 16 amino acids. CDR3 DNA: TGTGCCACCAGTGACATGGGACTAGCGGGATCGGAGACCCAGTACTTC. This translates into CATSDMGLAGSETQYF.

This rearrangement joins TRBV6-1 to TRBJ2-2, with D possibly matching TRBD1 (5 bases). Trimming stripped 5 bases from V and 13 bases from J, with 23 bases between. The CDR3 loop spans 15 amino acids. Germline CDR1 and CDR2: MNHNS and SASEGT. The CDR3 reads CASSTDSFLAPSLFF. CDR3 bases: TGTGCCAGCAGTACAGACAGCTTCCTTGCGCCGTCGCTGTTTTTT.

This clonotype appeared a few times. The gene calls are TRBV7-9 and TRBJ2-1; 8 positions agree with TRBD2. Germline V gene data show CDR1 as SEHNR and CDR2 as FQNEAQ (reference sequence). V gave up 5 bases and J gave up 7 bases; unmatched junction bases: 13. The CDR3 sequence is 16 residues long. This CDR3 reads CASSPRGSGIWNEQFF. CDR3 DNA sequence: TGTGCCAGCAGCCCCCGGGGTAGCGGGATATGGAATGAGCAGTTCTTC.

Comments on this clonotype: A much larger clone is a single base away; this may be a read error. This sequence joins TRBV7-9 and TRBJ1-1; D is possibly TRBD1 (5 bases). CDR1 is SEHNR, CDR2 FQNEAQ, per germline (reference sequence). There are 13 residues in the CDR3. In DNA form, the CDR3 reads TGTGTCAGCAGCGTGACAGCGGCGCCTGAAGCTTTCTTT. It is translated as CVSSVTAAPEAFF.

This clonotype was recorded at least ten times. This chain uses TRBV6-5 with TRBJ2-7, with 10 bases lining up with TRBD2. The J segment lost 5 bases and the V segment lost 0 bases, leaving 13 bases of the junction unmatched. The CDR3 has 18 residues. From germline, CDR1 is MNHEY and CDR2 SVGAGI. CDR3: CASSYSGSGRPRSHEQYF. CDR3 in DNA: TGTGCCAGCAGTTACTCTGGTAGCGGGAGGCCCCGTTCCCACGAGCAGTACTTC.

Ten or more counts support this clonotype. The rearrangement uses TRBV28 and TRBJ2-7, with D perhaps TRBD1 or TRBD2 (6 bases each). Germline V CDR1 and CDR2: MDHEN, SYDVKM. CDR3 size: 15 residues. V gave up 10 bases and J gave up 0 bases, with 19 bases separating them. The CDR3 DNA reads TGTGCCACTGGGTTGGGGGGCCCGAGCTCCTACGAGCAGTACTTC. This gives the protein CATGLGGPSSYEQYF.

In its sample, this clonotype was seen many times. The chain couples TRBV12-3 or TRBV12-4 to TRBJ1-4; 7 bases are shared with TRBD1. Trimming took 6 bases from V and 12 from J; bases not matched to a gene: 10. This CDR3 spans 13 amino acids. The CDR3 here is CASSQRQGWELFF. The DNA of the CDR3 is TGTGCCAGCAGCCAGAGACAGGGTTGGGAACTGTTTTTT.

In its sample, this clonotype was seen many times. CDR3 sequence: CSARDVGGYGYTF. The CDR3 DNA follows: TGCAGTGCTAGAGATGTCGGCGGCTATGGCTACACCTTC. The chain couples TRBV20-1 to TRBJ1-2; no definite D call. Looked up from germline, CDR1 is DFQATT and CDR2 is SNEGSKA (reference sequence). The CDR3 runs to 13 residues. The V end lost 0 bases, the J end lost 4 bases, and 9 bases lay between the germline ends.

This clonotype was counted at least ten times. The V and J genes are TRBV7-8 and TRBJ1-6, with 7 bases identical to TRBD1. With 6 bases clipped from V and 8 bases from J, the junction kept 7 bases outside the gene matches. The CDR3 covers 14 residues. Germline assignment: CDR1 SGHVS and CDR2 FQNEAQ. CDR3 residues: CASRVNRGYSPLHF. DNA for the CDR3: TGTGCCAGCAGAGTGAACAGGGGTTATTCACCCCTCCACTTT.

The chain combines TRBV5-5 with TRBJ2-1; 7 bases fit TRBD2. This CDR3 is 15 amino acids long. V dropped 0 bases and J dropped 4; count of bases not matched to a gene: 4. CDR1 is SGHKS and CDR2 is YYEKEE in the germline V gene (reference sequence). The CDR3 DNA follows: TGTGCCAGCAGCTTGGCAGCGGGATTTTACAATGAGCAGTTCTTC. Translated: CASSLAAGFYNEQFF.

This clonotype has a count of ten or more. This rearrangement joins TRBV19 to TRBJ1-1; 9 bases align to TRBD1. V lost 8 bases, J lost 6 bases, and 7 bases stayed unmatched. Germline CDR1 is LNHDA and CDR2 is SQIVND (reference sequence). CDR3 size: 13 residues. CDR3 DNA sequence: TGTGCCAGTCGGGACAGGGACGGCTCTGAAGCTTTCTTT. This sequence encodes CASRDRDGSEAFF.

Many counts were recorded for this clonotype. CDR3 loop: CASSLVITTSGGKETQYF. The CDR3 DNA reads as TGTGCCAGCAGCTTAGTTATAACTACGAGCGGGGGGAAAGAGACCCAGTACTTC. The chain has TRBV7-2 and TRBJ2-5; 9 bases are shared with TRBD2. In germline, CDR1 is SGHTA, CDR2 FQGNSA. There are 18 residues in the CDR3. Trimming cost V 1 base and J 3 bases; bases outside gene matches: 12.

The table lists this clonotype with many counts. V is TRBV2 and J is TRBJ2-3; 13 nucleotides agree with TRBD2. Germline values: CDR1 SNHLY, CDR2 FYNNEI. Unmatched junction bases numbered 6, after V lost 6 bases and J lost 6 bases. CDR3 size: 15 residues. Here the CDR3 DNA reads TGTGCCAGCAGGACCGGACTAGCGGGAGCGGATACGCAGTATTTT. Protein product: CASRTGLAGADTQYF.

The chain couples TRBV28 to TRBJ2-7, with 11 bases matching TRBD1. Germline lookup yields CDR1 MDHEN and CDR2 SYDVKM. CDR3 length: 15 amino acids. V lost 5 bases to trimming and J lost 5 bases; unmatched junction nucleotides: 8. Written as DNA, the CDR3 is TGTGCCAGCAGTCCTACGGACAGGGGGCACAACGAGCAGTACTTC. Translation: CASSPTDRGHNEQYF.

This clonotype was found once. A much larger clonotype is one base distant, so this may be a read error. The CDR3 is CASSSGGFHYNSPFHF. DNA for the CDR3: TGCGCCAGCAGCTCGGGAGGATTTCACTATAATTCACCCTTCCACTTT. The chain has TRBV5-1 and TRBJ1-6, with unresolved D. Germline CDR1 is SGHRS and CDR2 is YFSETQ. The CDR3 totals 16 residues.

This clonotype has ten or more counts. This chain uses TRBV2 with TRBJ1-5, with D maybe TRBD1 (5 bases). Deletions cut 7 bases from V and 2 bases from J, with 12 bases between. Germline V gene sequence: CDR1 SNHLY, CDR2 FYNNEI. The CDR3 is 14 amino acids. CDR3 DNA sequence: TGTGCCAGCAAGAGGGGAGGAGGCAATCAGCCCCAGCATTTT. As protein: CASKRGGGNQPQHF.

The chain has TRBV20-1 and TRBJ2-7; TRBD1 agrees at 9 bases. The CDR3 sequence is 12 residues long. Germline-derived CDR1 and CDR2 are DFQATT and SNEGSKA (reference sequence). The trim removed 5 bases at V and 4 bases at J, leaving 3 bases unmatched. This CDR3 is CSAQGQGYEQYF. The CDR3 DNA reads TGCAGTGCTCAGGGACAGGGTTACGAGCAGTACTTC.

This clonotype was observed many times. This sequence joins TRBV2 and TRBJ2-5, with D perhaps TRBD1 (6 bases). Between the trimmed V and J ends, which lost 7 bases and 2 bases, there was a span of 8 bases. Germline loops: CDR1 SNHLY, CDR2 FYNNEI. The CDR3 spans 12 residues. In DNA, the CDR3 is TGTGCCAGCACTGACAGGCAAGAGACCCAGTACTTC. Its translation is CASTDRQETQYF.

The CDR3 protein is CSTGQGASGSSYNEQFF. As DNA, the CDR3 is TGCAGCACCGGACAGGGGGCTAGCGGGAGCTCCTACAATGAGCAGTTCTTC. This chain connects TRBV29-1 to TRBJ2-1; D possibly corresponds to TRBD1 (11 bases). This CDR3 spans 17 amino acids. Trimming took off 8 bases at V and 0 bases at J, with 23 bases between the two ends. CDR1 and CDR2 from the germline V gene are SQVTM and ANQGSEA.